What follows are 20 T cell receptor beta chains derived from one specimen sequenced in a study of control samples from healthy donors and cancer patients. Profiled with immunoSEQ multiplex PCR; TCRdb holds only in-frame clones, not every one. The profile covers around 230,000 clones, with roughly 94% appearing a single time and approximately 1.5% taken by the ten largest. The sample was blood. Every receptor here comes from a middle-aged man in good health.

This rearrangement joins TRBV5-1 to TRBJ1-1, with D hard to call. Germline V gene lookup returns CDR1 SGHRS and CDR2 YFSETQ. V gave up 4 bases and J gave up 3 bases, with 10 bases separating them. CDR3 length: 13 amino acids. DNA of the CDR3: TGCGCCAGCAGCAAGGACGGATACACTGAAGCTTTCTTT. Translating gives CASSKDGYTEAFF.

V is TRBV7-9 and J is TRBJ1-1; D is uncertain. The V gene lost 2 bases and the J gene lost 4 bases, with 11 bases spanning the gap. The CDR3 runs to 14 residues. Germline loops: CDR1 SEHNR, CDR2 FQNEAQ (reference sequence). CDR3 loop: CASSLREGVTEAFF. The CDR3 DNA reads TGTGCCAGCAGCTTAAGAGAGGGAGTCACTGAAGCTTTCTTT.

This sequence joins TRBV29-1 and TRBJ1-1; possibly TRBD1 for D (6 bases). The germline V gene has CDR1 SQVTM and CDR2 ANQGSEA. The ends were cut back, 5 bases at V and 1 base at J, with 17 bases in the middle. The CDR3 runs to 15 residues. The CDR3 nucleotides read TGCAGCGTTCAAAGGGGGATGGAGAGGAACACTGAAGCTTTCTTT. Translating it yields CSVQRGMERNTEAFF.

CDR3 bases: TGCGCCAGCAGTCAACGGAGACAGGGGGCAATTAGGACTGAAGCTTTCTTT. It encodes CASSQRRQGAIRTEAFF. J is TRBJ1-1 and V is TRBV23-1, with 10 positions matching TRBD1. TRBV23-1 is identified as an open reading frame with a role that is uncertain. The J segment lost 5 bases and the V segment lost 2 bases, leaving 11 bases of the junction unmatched. This CDR3 spans 17 amino acids.

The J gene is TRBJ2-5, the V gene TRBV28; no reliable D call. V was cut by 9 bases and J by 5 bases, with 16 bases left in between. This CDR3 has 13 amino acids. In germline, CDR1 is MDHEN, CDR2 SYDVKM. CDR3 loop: CAREGPPPETQYF. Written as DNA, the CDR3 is TGTGCCAGGGAAGGACCTCCGCCGGAGACCCAGTACTTC.

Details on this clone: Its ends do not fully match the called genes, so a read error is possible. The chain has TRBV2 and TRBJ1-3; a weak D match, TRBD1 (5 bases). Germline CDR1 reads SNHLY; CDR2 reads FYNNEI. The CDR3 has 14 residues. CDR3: CARSGRDAGNTIYF. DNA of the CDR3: TGTGCCAGGAGTGGCAGGGACGCTGGAAACACCATATATTTT.

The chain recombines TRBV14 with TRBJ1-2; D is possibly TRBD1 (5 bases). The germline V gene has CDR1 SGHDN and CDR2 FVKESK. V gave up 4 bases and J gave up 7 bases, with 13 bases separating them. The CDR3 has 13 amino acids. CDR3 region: CASSRDGPFGYTF. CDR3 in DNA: TGTGCCAGCAGCCGGGACGGCCCCTTTGGCTACACCTTC.

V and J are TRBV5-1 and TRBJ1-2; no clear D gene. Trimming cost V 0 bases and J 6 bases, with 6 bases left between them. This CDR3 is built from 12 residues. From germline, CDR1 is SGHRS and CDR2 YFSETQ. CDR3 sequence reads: CASSLDGDGYTF. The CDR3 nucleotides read TGCGCCAGCAGCTTGGATGGGGATGGCTACACCTTC.

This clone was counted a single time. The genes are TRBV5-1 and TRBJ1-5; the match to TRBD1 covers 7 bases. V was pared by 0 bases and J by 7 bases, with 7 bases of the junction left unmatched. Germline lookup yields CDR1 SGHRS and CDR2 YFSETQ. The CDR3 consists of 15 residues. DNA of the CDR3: TGCGCCAGCAGCTTGGGGGCAGGGGGGGACCAGCCCCAGCATTTT. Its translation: CASSLGAGGDQPQHF.

CDR3 residues: CASSVRTLADFTDTQYF. CDR3 bases: TGTGCCAGCAGCGTACGAACACTAGCGGACTTCACAGATACGCAGTATTTT. This chain joins TRBV9 and TRBJ2-3; TRBD2 agrees at 8 bases. The germline V gene has CDR1 SGDLS and CDR2 YYNGEE. The junction had 9 bases not matched to a gene; V was cut back by 1 base and J by 2 bases. The CDR3 sequence is 17 residues long.

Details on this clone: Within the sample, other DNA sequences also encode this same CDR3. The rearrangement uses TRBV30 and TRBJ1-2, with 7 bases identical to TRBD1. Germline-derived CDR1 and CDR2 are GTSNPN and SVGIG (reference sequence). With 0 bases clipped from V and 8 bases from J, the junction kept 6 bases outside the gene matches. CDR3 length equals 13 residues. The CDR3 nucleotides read TGTGCCTGGAGTGTAAAGGGGGCGGGGGGCTACACCTTC. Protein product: CAWSVKGAGGYTF.

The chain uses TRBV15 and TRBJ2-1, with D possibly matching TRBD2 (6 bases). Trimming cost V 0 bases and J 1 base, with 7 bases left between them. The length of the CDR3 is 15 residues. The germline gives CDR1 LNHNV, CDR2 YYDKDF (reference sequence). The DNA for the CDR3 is TGTGCCACCAGCAGAGAACTAGCTTCCTACAATGAGCAGTTCTTC. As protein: CATSRELASYNEQFF. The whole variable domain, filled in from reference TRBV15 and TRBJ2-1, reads DAMVIQNPRYQVTQFGKPVTLSCSQTLNHNVMYWYQQKSSQAPKLLFHYYDKDFNNEADTPDNFQSRRPNTSFCFLDIRSPGLGDTAMYLCATSRELASYNEQFFGPGTRLTVL.

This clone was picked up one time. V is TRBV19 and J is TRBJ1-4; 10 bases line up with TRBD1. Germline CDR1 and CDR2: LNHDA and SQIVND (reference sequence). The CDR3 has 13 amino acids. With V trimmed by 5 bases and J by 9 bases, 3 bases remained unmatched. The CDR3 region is CASSAGQGKKLFF. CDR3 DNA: TGTGCCAGTAGTGCGGGACAGGGGAAAAAACTGTTTTTT.

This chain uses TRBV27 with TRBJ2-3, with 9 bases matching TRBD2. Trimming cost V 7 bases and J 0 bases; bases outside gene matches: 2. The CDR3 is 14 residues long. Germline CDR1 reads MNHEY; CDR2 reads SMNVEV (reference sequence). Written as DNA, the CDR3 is TGTGCCAGCAATCTAGCGGGGAGCACAGATACGCAGTATTTT. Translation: CASNLAGSTDTQYF.

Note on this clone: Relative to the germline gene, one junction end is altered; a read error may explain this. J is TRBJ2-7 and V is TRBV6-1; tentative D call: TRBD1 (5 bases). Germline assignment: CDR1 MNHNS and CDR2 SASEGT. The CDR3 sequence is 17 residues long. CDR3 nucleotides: TGTGCCAGCAGTGAAGGGACATTGGCCGGTCTTTCTACGAAGTCGGACTTC. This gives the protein CASSEGTLAGLSTKSDF.

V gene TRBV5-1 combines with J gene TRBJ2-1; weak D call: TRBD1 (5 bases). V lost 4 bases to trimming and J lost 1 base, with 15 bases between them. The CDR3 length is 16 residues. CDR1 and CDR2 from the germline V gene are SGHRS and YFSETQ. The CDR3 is CASSSRQIGSYNEQFF. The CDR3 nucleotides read TGCGCCAGCAGCAGCCGACAGATTGGATCCTACAATGAGCAGTTCTTC.

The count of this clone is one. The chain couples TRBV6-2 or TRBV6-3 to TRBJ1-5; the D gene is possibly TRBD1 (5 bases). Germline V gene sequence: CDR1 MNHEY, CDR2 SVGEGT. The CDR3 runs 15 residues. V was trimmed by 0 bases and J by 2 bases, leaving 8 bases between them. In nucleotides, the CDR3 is TGTGCCAGCAGTTACTCCGGGGGTGGCAATCAGCCCCAGCATTTT. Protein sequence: CASSYSGGGNQPQHF.

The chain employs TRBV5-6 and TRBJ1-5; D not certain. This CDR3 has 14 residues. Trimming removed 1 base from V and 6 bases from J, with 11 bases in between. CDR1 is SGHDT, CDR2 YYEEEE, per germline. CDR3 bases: TGTGCCAGCAGCTTGAGGAGCGGCGGTCAGCCCCAGCATTTT. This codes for CASSLRSGGQPQHF.

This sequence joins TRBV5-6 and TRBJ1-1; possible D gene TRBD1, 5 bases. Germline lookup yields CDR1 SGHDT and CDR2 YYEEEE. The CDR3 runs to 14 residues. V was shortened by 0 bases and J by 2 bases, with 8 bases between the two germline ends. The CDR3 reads CASSLDRINTEAFF. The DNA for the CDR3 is TGTGCCAGCAGCTTGGACAGGATTAACACTGAAGCTTTCTTT.

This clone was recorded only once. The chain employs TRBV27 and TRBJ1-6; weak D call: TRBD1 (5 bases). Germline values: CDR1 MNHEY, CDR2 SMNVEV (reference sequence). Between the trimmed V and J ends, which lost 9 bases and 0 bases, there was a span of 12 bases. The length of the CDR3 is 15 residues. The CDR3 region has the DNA TGTGCCAGTAGGAGGGGTCTCTCCTATAATTCACCCCTCCACTTT. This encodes CASRRGLSYNSPLHF.